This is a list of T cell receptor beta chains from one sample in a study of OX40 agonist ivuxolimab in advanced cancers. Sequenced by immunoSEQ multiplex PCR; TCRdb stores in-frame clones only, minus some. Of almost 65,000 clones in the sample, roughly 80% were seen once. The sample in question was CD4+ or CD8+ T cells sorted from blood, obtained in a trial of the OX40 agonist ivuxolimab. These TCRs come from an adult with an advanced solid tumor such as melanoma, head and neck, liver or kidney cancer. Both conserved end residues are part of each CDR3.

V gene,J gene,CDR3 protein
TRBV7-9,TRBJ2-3,CASSLLRGPTDTQYF
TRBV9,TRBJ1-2,CASSVGVRGGGYTF
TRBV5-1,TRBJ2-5,CASSLFLQETQYF
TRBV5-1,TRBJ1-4,CASSLVHTTNEKLFF
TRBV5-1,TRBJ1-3,CASSLASGDGNTIYF
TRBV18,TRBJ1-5,CASSPVGGQPQHF
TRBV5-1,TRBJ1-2,CASRGDRDGYTF
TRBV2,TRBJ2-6,CASKAGGSGANVLTF
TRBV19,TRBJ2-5,CASSIGVGGRGETQYF
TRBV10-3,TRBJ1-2,CAISVRGQGAPYGYTF
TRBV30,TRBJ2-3,CALDPARDTQYF
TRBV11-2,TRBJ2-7,CASSPLQGRGTYEQYF
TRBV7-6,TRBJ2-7,CASSLGTSGSSGEQYF
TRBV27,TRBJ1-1,CASSLLGGLGTEAFF
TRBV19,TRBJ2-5,CASQAGETQYF
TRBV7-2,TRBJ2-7,CASSLASALYSYEQYF
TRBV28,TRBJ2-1,CASSPRGPGTSFGNEQFF
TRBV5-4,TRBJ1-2,CASSSRDLSNGYTF
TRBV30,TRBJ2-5,CAWSGFKETQYF
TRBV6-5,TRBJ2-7,CASSSETGKQYF
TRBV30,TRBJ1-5,CAWSVQGNQPQHF
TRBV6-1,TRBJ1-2,CASSEGQGTYGYTF
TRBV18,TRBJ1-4,CASSIDRPATNEKLFF
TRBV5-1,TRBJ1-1,CASSGDRGGGRNTEAFF
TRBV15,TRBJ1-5,CATSRRRGGLLGNQPQHF
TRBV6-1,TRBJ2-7,CASGGDRPYEQYF
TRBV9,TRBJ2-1,CASSVGWSPHYNEQFF
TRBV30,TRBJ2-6,CAWSVRQGSGANVLTF
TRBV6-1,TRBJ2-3,CASSHIDTQYF
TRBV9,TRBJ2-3,CASTTGGLAGGPGDTQYF
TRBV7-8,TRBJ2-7,CASSLGPTAYEQYF
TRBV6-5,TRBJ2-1,CASSPLGGSYNEQFF
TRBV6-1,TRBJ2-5,CASSVGWGGMVETQYF
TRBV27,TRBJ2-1,CASSFPRAGVRDEQFF
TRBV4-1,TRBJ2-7,CASSQASADGGAYEQYF